This T cell receptor beta chain was sequenced during a study of shared clonotypes between healthy human individuals. General study points: Clonotype sharing among the donors was expected to vary with sequencing depth. Clonotype sharing across several donors was observed for around 4.5% of naive CD4 clonotypes. Generation probability values for non-shared clonotypes were lower than those for clonotypes shared by all four donors.

Comments on this clone: Its antigen is currently unknown.

Profiling relied on immunoSEQ multiplex PCR, and the TCRdb table lists in-frame clones only, not all of them. The data hold 90,000 to 150,000 clones, with over 65% observed a single time. This CDR3 comprises 15 residues. Germline lookup yields CDR1 MDHEN and CDR2 SYDVKM. The V gene lost 5 bases and the J gene lost 6 bases, with 16 bases spanning the gap. Together with CD45RO+ cells, CCR7-negative CD45RA+ TemRA cells were included in CD8 memory. Source material: memory CD8+ T cells sorted from blood. Subset noted: CD45RO+ cells pooled with CCR7-negative TemRA cells. The sequence came from a woman between 25 and 40 years old in good health. The rearrangement links TRBV28 to TRBJ2-2; possible D gene TRBD2, 7 bases. DNA for the CDR3: TGTGCCAGCAGTCCCCGGGGGGCGCCTTCCGGGGAGCTGTTTTTT. Its translation: CASSPRGAPSGELFF.